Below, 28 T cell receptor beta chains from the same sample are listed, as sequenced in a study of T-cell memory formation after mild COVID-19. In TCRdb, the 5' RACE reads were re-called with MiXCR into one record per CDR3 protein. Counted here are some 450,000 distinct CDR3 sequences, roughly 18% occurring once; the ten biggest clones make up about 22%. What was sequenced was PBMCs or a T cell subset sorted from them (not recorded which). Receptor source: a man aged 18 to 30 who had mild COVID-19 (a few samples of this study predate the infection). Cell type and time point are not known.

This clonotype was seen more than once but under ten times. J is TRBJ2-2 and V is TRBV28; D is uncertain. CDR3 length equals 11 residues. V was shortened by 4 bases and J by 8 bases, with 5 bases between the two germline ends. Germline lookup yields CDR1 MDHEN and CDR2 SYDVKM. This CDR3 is CASSYEGELFF. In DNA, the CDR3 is TGTGCCAGCAGTTACGAGGGGGAGCTGTTTTTT. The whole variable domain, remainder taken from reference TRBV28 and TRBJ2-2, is DVKVTQSSRYLVKRTGEKVFLECVQDMDHENMFWYRQDPGLGLRLIYFSYDVKMKEKGDIPEGYSVSREKKERFSLILESASTNQTSMYLCASSYEGELFFGEGSRLTVL.

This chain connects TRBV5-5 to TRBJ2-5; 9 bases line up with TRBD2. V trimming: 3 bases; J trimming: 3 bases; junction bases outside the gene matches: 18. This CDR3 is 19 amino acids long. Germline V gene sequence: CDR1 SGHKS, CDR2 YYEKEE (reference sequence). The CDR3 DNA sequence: TGTGCCAGCAGCTACCTTTGGCTAGCGGGGATAGCTGGTGAAGAGACCCAGTACTTC. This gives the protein CASSYLWLAGIAGEETQYF.

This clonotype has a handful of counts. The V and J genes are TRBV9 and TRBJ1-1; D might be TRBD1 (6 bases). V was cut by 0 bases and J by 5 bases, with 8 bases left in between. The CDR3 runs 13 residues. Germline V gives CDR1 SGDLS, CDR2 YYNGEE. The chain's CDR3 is CASSVAGDTEAFF. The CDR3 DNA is TGTGCCAGCAGCGTAGCAGGGGATACTGAAGCTTTCTTT.

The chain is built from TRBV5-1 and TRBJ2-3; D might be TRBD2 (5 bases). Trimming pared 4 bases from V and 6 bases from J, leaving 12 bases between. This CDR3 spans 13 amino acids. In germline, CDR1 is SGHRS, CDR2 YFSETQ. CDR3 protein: CASSGGRWDTQYF. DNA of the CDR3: TGCGCCAGCAGCGGCGGGCGGTGGGATACGCAGTATTTT.

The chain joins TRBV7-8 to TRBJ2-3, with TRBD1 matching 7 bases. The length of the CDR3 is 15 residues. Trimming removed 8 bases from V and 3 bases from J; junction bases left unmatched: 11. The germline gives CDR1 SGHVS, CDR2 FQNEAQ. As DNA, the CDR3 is TGTGCCAGCCGTAAGGGGGCAGGGGTGACAGATACGCAGTATTTT. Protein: CASRKGAGVTDTQYF.

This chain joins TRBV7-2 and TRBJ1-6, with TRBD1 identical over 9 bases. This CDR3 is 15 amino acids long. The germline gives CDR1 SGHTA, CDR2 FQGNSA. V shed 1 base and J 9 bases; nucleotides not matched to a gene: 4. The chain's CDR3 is CASSLGGDRASPLHF. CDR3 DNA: TGTGCCAGCAGCTTAGGTGGGGACAGGGCTTCACCCCTCCACTTT.

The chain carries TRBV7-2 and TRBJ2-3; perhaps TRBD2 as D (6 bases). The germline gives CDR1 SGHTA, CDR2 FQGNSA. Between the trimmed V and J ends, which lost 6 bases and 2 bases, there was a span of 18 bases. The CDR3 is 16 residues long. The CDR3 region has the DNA TGTGCCAGCAGGGGGGGAAGGACTACCTTCACAGATACGCAGTATTTT. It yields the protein CASRGGRTTFTDTQYF.

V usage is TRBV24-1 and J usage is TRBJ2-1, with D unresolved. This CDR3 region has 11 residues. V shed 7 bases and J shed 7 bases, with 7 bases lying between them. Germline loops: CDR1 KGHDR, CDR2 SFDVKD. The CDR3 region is CATSQWNEQFF. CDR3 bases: TGTGCCACCAGCCAGTGGAATGAGCAGTTCTTC.

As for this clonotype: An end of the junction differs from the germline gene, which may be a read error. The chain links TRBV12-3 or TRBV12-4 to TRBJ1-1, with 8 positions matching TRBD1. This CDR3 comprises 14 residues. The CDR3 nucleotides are TGTGCCAGAAGTTTTCATCAGGGGGCGACTGAAGCTTTCTTT. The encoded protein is CARSFHQGATEAFF.

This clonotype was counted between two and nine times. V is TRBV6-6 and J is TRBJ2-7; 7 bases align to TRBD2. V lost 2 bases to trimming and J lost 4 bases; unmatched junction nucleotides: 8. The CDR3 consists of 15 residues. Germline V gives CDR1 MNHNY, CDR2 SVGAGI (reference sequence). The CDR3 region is CASSYPPGGMYEQYF. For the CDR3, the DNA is TGTGCCAGCAGTTACCCGCCCGGGGGGATGTACGAGCAGTACTTC.

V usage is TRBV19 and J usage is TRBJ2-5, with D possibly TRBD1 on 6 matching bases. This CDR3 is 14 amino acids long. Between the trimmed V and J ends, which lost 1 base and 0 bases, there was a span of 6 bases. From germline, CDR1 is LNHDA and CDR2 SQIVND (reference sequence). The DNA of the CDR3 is TGTGCCAGTAGTATAGCAGGGGACCAAGAGACCCAGTACTTC. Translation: CASSIAGDQETQYF.

CDR3 DNA: TGCGCCAGCAGCTCCCGGGGGGCCGGTGAGACCCAGTACTTC. It is translated as CASSSRGAGETQYF. V is TRBV5-1 and J is TRBJ2-5, with D tentatively TRBD2 (7 bases). CDR3 length: 14 residues. V gave up 3 bases and J gave up 5 bases, with 14 bases separating them. Germline-derived CDR1 and CDR2 are SGHRS and YFSETQ.

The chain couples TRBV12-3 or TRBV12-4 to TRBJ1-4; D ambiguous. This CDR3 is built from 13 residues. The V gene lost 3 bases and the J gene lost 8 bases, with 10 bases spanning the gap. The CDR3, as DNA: TGTGCCAGCAGTTTGAACGCGGAGGAAAAACTGTTTTTT. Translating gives CASSLNAEEKLFF.

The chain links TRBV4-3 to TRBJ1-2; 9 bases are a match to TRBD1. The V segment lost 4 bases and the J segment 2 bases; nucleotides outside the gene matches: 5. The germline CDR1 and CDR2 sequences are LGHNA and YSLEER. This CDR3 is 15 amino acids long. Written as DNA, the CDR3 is TGCGCCAGCAGCCCATCGGACAGGGGAAACTATGGCTACACCTTC. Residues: CASSPSDRGNYGYTF.

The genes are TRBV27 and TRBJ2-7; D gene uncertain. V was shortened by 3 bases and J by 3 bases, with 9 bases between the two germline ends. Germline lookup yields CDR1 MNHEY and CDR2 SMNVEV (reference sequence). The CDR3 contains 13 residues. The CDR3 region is CASSFTSLYEQYF. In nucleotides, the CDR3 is TGTGCCAGCAGTTTTACGAGCCTCTACGAGCAGTACTTC.

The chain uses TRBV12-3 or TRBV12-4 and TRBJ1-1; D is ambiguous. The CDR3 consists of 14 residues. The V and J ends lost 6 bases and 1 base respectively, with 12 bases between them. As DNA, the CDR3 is TGTGCCAGCAGCCGCTGCAGGAGGAACACTGAAGCTTTCTTT. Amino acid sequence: CASSRCRRNTEAFF.

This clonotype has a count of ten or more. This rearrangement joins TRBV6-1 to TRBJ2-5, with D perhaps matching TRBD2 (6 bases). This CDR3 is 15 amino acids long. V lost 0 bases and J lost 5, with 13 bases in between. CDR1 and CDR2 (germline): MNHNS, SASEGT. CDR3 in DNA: TGTGCCAGCAGTGAAGCGGATGGGGAGGTGGAGACCCAGTACTTC. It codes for CASSEADGEVETQYF.

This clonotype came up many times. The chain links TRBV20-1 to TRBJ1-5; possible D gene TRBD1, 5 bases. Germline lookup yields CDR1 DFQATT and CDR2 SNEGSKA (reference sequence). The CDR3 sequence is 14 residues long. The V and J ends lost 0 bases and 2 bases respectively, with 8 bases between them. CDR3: CSARDLGGNQPQHF. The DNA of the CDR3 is TGCAGTGCTAGAGATCTAGGGGGCAATCAGCCCCAGCATTTT.

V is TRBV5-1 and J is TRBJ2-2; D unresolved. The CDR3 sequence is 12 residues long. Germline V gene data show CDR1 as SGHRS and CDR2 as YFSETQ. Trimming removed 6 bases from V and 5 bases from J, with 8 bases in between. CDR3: CASTDPTGELFF. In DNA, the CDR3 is TGCGCCAGCACGGATCCTACCGGGGAGCTGTTTTTT.

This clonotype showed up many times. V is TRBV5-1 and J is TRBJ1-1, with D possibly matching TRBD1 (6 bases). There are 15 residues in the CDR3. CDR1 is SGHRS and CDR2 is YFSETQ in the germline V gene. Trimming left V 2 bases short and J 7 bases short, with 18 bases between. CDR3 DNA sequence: TGCGCCAGCAGCTTAAACAACTACAGAGGGGGTGAAGCTTTCTTT. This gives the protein CASSLNNYRGGEAFF.

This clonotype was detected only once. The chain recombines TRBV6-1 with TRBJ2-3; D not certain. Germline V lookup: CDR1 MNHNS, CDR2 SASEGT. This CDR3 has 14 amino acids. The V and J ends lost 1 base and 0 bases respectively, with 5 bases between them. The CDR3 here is CASSEGTSTDTQYF. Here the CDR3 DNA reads TGTGCCAGCAGTGAAGGGACGAGCACAGATACGCAGTATTTT.

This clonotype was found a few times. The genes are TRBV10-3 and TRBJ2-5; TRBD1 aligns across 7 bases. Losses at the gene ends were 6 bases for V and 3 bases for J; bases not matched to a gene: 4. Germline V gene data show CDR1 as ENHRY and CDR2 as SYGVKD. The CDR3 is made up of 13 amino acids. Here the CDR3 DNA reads TGTGCCATCAGCGTGGGACAGAAAGAGACCCAGTACTTC. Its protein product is CAISVGQKETQYF.

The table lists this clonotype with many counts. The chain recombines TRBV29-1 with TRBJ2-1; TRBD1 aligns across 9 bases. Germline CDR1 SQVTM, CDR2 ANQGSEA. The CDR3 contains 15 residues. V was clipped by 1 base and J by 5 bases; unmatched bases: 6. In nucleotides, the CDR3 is TGCAGCGTTGAAGGGGGGGACAGGGAAGACAATGAGCAGTTCTTC. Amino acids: CSVEGGDREDNEQFF.

The CDR3, as DNA: TGTGCCAGCAGTTACTCAGGACTAGCAAGGGGTACGCAGTATTTT. Translation gives CASSYSGLARGTQYF. The chain employs TRBV6-5 and TRBJ2-3, with 8 nucleotides matching TRBD2. CDR3 length equals 15 residues. The V and J ends lost 0 bases and 8 bases, in that order; junction bases with no gene match: 7. CDR1 is MNHEY, CDR2 SVGAGI, per germline.

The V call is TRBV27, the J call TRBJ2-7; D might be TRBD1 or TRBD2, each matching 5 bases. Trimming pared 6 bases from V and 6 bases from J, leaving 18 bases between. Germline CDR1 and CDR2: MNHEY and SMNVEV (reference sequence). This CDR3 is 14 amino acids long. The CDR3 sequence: CASSYGTGFGEQYF. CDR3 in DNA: TGTGCCAGCAGCTACGGGACGGGCTTCGGCGAGCAGTACTTC.

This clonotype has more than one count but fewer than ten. CDR3 residues: CSARDVSDYGYTF. CDR3 bases: TGCAGTGCTAGAGATGTATCCGACTATGGCTACACCTTC. The rearrangement links TRBV20-1 to TRBJ1-2; no reliable D call. The germline CDR1 and CDR2 sequences are DFQATT and SNEGSKA (reference sequence). Trimming shortened V by 0 bases and J by 3 bases, and 8 bases separated the two germline ends. The CDR3 runs 13 residues.

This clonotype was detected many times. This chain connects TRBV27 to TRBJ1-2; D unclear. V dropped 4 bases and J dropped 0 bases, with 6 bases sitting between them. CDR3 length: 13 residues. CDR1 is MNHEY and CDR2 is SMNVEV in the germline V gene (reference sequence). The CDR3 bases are TGTGCCAGCAGTTCAGAAGCTAACTATGGCTACACCTTC. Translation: CASSSEANYGYTF.

CDR3 nucleotide sequence: TGTGCCAGCAGAGAGGGGACAGGGCGCACCGGGGAGCTGTTTTTT. As protein: CASREGTGRTGELFF. V is TRBV25-1 and J is TRBJ2-2, with 9 positions matching TRBD1. J gave up 4 bases and V 6 bases, and 6 bases lay outside the gene matches. Germline CDR1 MGHDK, CDR2 SYGVNS. This CDR3 spans 15 amino acids.